The 18 T cell receptor beta chains reported below all come from one sample, sequenced in a study of tissue T cells after allogeneic stem cell transplantation. Time point denoted: mouse harvest day 7 after allogeneic transplant. The graft held 10^6 splenic CD5+ T cells and 10^7 T-cell-depleted bone marrow cells. The repertoire was sequenced with immunoSEQ multiplex PCR; TCRdb's copy has only in-frame clones and lacks some. Among 7,000 to 10,000 clones listed, 47% were seen once. Sequences were obtained from gut tissue. The receptor set was obtained from a female BALB/c mouse given C57BL/6 T cells with graft-versus-host disease after an allogeneic hematopoietic cell transplant.

A few counts support this clone. All gene names here are mouse names. The sequenced fragment ends 1 residue before the CDR3 boundary, so the rest is inferred from the germline J gene. This chain connects TRBV14 to TRBJ2-5; 7 positions match TRBD2. With V trimmed by 2 bases and J by 3 bases, 0 bases remained unmatched. Germline V gene lookup returns CDR1 SGHDT and CDR2 FRDEAV. This CDR3 is 13 amino acids long. The covered CDR3 bases are TGTGCCAGCAGTTTACTGGGGCAAGACACCCAGTAC. This sequence encodes CASSLLGQDTQY. The CDR3, in full, reads CASSLLGQDTQYF.

This clone was seen a few times. Mouse germline and gene names are used. The read ends 1 residue shy of where the CDR3 ends; the end is completed using the germline J gene. J is TRBJ1-3 and V is TRBV26; no definite D call. The germline V and J ends were trimmed by 3 bases and 0 bases, with 6 bases remaining between them. CDR1 and CDR2 from the germline V gene are KGHPV and FQNQEV (reference sequence). CDR3 length: 14 amino acids. The sequenced CDR3 bases are TGTGCCAGCAGTCTACCCAATTCTGGAAATACGCTCTAT. This gives the protein CASSLPNSGNTLY. The CDR3, in full, reads CASSLPNSGNTLYF.

This clone has just a few counts. Gene names are the mouse ones. The read falls 1 residue short of the CDR3 end, and the missing part is taken from the germline J gene. The chain joins TRBV23 to TRBJ2-4; the table's D call, TRBD2, was not checked against the DNA. The CDR3 has 15 amino acids. In germline, CDR1 is KGHTA, CDR2 FQNQQP. The sequenced CDR3 bases are TGCTCCAGCAGTCAATCAACTGGGGGGGCGAACACCTTGTAC. This encodes CSSSQSTGGANTLY. The complete CDR3 protein is CSSSQSTGGANTLYF.

Of note for this clone: These gene names are mouse names. The CDR3 is cut off 1 residue early in the read; its end comes from the germline J gene. The chain is built from TRBV23 and TRBJ2-5; the listed D gene, TRBD1, was not tested against the DNA. The length of the CDR3 is 14 residues. Germline CDR1 reads KGHTA; CDR2 reads FQNQQP. The DNA read from the CDR3 is TGCTCCAGCAGTCATAGGGGTAACCAAGACACCCAGTAC. Translating gives CSSSHRGNQDTQY. The CDR3 in full is CSSSHRGNQDTQYF.

Turning to this clone: Genes and germline come from the mouse. CDR3 loop: CASSPRTSNTEVFF. Incomplete CDR3 DNA: TGTGCCAGCAGCCCCCGGACATCAAACACAGAAGTCTTC. The rearrangement links TRBV3 to TRBJ1-1, with a weak D call TRBD1 (5 bases). Coverage ceases 1 residue before the CDR3 finishes, and the germline J gene fills in the end. V lost 5 bases to trimming and J lost 0 bases, with 10 bases between them. This CDR3 contains 14 residues. Germline lookup yields CDR1 SNHLY and CDR2 FYNGKV (reference sequence).

This clone was seen more than once but under ten times. Mouse germline and gene names are used. Incomplete CDR3 DNA: TGTGCCAGCAGTCTGCTGGGGGGGAACACCTTGTAC. It codes for CASSLLGGNTLY. The CDR3 in full is CASSLLGGNTLYF. V and J are TRBV26 and TRBJ2-4; 9 positions agree with TRBD2. The CDR3 goes on 1 residue after the read ends, and that part is filled in from the germline J gene. The germline V gene encodes CDR1 KGHPV and CDR2 FQNQEV (reference sequence). The trim removed 2 bases at V and 6 bases at J, leaving 0 bases unmatched. The CDR3 is 13 residues long.

Judged by abundance, this clone is medium-sized. Here the gene names and germline are mouse. The DNA ends 1 residue before the CDR3 does, and the rest of the CDR3 is filled in from the germline J gene. This chain connects TRBV2 to TRBJ2-7; D unclear. Trimming left V 1 base short and J 6 bases short, with 1 base between. CDR1 LGHNA and CDR2 YSYQKL come from the germline V gene. The CDR3 totals 10 residues. CDR3 protein: CASSQVEQYF. CDR3 DNA, as far as it was read: TGTGCCAGCAGCCAAGTTGAACAGTAC.

In the case of this clone: The gene symbols are mouse symbols. The read ends 1 residue shy of where the CDR3 ends; the end is completed using the germline J gene. V and J are TRBV20 and TRBJ1-4; possible D gene TRBD1, 5 bases. Germline V gives CDR1 GFQATS, CDR2 STVNSAI. The CDR3 totals 12 residues. The CDR3 sequence: CGAGGSNERLFF. The DNA read from the CDR3 is TGTGGGGCCGGGGGTTCCAACGAAAGATTATTT.

With respect to this clone: Each gene name is a mouse one. The CDR3 end lies 1 residue beyond the end of the read and is filled in from the germline J gene. V usage is TRBV26 and J usage is TRBJ2-7, with 11 bases lining up with TRBD2. After removal of 7 bases from V and 5 bases from J, the junction contained 4 bases not matched to a gene. This CDR3 has 13 residues. The V gene's germline CDR1 is KGHPV and CDR2 FQNQEV (reference sequence). CDR3 residues: CASNSDWGDEQYF. CDR3 DNA, as far as it was read: TGTGCCAGCAATTCGGACTGGGGGGATGAACAGTAC.

By proportion, this clone is medium-sized. Gene names follow the mouse nomenclature. Read sequence stops 1 residue before the CDR3 end, and the germline J gene provides the missing end. The genes are TRBV12-1 and TRBJ1-2, with TRBD1 matching over 7 bases. J was trimmed by 2 bases and V by 1 base; bases with no gene match: 3. Germline assignment: CDR1 SGHSN and CDR2 HYEKVE. The CDR3 is 14 residues long. CDR3 loop: CASSLDRVNSDYTF. The DNA read from the CDR3 is TGTGCCAGCTCTCTAGACAGGGTGAACTCCGACTACACC.

On this clone itself: Mouse names are used for the genes. Read coverage stops 1 residue before the CDR3 terminus; the germline J gene supplies the remainder. V usage is TRBV5 and J usage is TRBJ2-3, with TRBD2 identical over 13 bases. V gave up 4 bases and J gave up 1 base; unmatched junction bases: 5. The germline V gene encodes CDR1 LGHNA and CDR2 YNLKQL (reference sequence). This CDR3 is built from 17 residues. The CDR3 sequence: CASSPRDWGGGAETLYF. The sequenced CDR3 bases are TGTGCCAGCAGCCCCCGGGACTGGGGGGGAGGTGCAGAAACGCTGTAT.

As regards this clone: Mouse names are used for the genes. The CDR3 end lies 1 residue beyond the end of the read and is filled in from the germline J gene. The rearrangement joins TRBV20 to TRBJ2-5; no reliable D call. CDR3 length equals 13 residues. V was trimmed by 0 bases and J by 0 bases, leaving 4 bases between them. Germline V lookup: CDR1 GFQATS, CDR2 STVNSAI. CDR3 amino acids: CGAREQNQDTQYF. CDR3 bases read: TGTGGTGCTAGGGAGCAGAACCAAGACACCCAGTAC.

This clone ranks as medium-sized. The genes and germline here are from mouse. The CDR3 goes on 1 residue after the read ends, and that part is filled in from the germline J gene. V gene TRBV26 combines with J gene TRBJ1-4; D unresolved. V lost 1 base and J lost 6, with 3 bases in between. Per germline, CDR1 KGHPV and CDR2 FQNQEV (reference sequence). The length of the CDR3 is 12 residues. The CDR3 reads CASSLYDERLFF. The CDR3 bases that were read are TGTGCCAGCAGTCTGTACGACGAAAGATTATTT.

As regards this clone: Gene names are mouse gene names. The CDR3 end is not reached by the read, which stops 1 residue before it; the germline J gene fills it in. This chain connects TRBV15 to TRBJ2-4; 10 bases agree with TRBD2. CDR1 is SGHND, CDR2 FRSKSL, per germline. The junction had 2 bases not matched to a gene; V was cut back by 2 bases and J by 3 bases. The length of the CDR3 is 15 residues. Partial CDR3 DNA: TGTGCCAGCAGTTTACCTGGGGGGGCGCAAAACACCTTGTAC. Its translation is CASSLPGGAQNTLY. The CDR3, in full, reads CASSLPGGAQNTLYF.

A note on this clone: All gene names here are mouse names. The read finishes 1 residue shy of the CDR3 end, and the germline J gene is used to complete it. The gene calls are TRBV26 and TRBJ1-4; TRBD1 matches at 10 bases. The CDR3 is 16 amino acids. The germline CDR1 and CDR2 sequences are KGHPV and FQNQEV (reference sequence). V was pared by 4 bases and J by 4 bases, with 6 bases of the junction left unmatched. CDR3 amino acids: CASSPSTGGFNERLFF. CDR3 DNA (partial): TGTGCCAGCAGTCCCTCGACAGGGGGCTTCAACGAAAGATTATTT. Combining the CDR3 with reference TRBV26 and TRBJ1-4 gives the whole variable domain NSKVIQTPRYLVKGQGQKAKMRCIPEKGHPVVFWYQQNKNNEFKFLINFQNQEVLQQIDMTEKRFSAECPSNSPCSLEIQSSEAGDSALYLCASSPSTGGFNERLFFGHGTKLSVL.

This clone turned up a few times. Gene names and germline match the mouse. The read ends 1 residue shy of where the CDR3 ends; the end is completed using the germline J gene. This chain connects TRBV26 to TRBJ1-6; D is perhaps TRBD1 (5 bases). TRBJ1-6 is designated an ORF whose function remains uncertain. CDR1 is KGHPV, CDR2 FQNQEV, per germline (reference sequence). This CDR3 has 16 amino acids. The ends were cut back, 0 bases at V and 7 bases at J, with 13 bases in the middle. The CDR3: CASSLSWGAGNSPLYF. CDR3 bases read: TGTGCCAGCAGTCTGTCTTGGGGCGCGGGGAATTCGCCCCTCTAC.

On this clone: The listed genes are named as in mouse. The missing CDR3 end, 1 residue past where the read stops, is filled in from the germline J gene. The J gene is TRBJ2-5, the V gene TRBV26; possibly TRBD1 for D (6 bases). The CDR3 runs to 14 residues. CDR1 and CDR2 (germline): KGHPV, FQNQEV (reference sequence). Between the trimmed V and J ends, which lost 2 bases and 5 bases, there was a span of 11 bases. The DNA read from the CDR3 is TGTGCCAGCAGTCTGAGGGGGAGGGGAGACACCCAGTAC. It yields the protein CASSLRGRGDTQY. The whole CDR3 is CASSLRGRGDTQYF.

About this clone: The genes are named according to mouse. With the read ending 1 residue before the CDR3 end, the germline J gene is used to fill in that end. V gene TRBV26 combines with J gene TRBJ2-5; either TRBD1 or TRBD2 may supply D (6 bases each). CDR3 length: 14 amino acids. CDR1 is KGHPV, CDR2 FQNQEV, per germline (reference sequence). V was cut by 1 base and J by 6 bases, with 11 bases left in between. The sequenced part of the CDR3 DNA is TGTGCCAGCAGTCTGTACGGGGGCGGGGACACCCAGTAC. As protein: CASSLYGGGDTQY. In full, the CDR3 reads CASSLYGGGDTQYF.